The sample holds many counts of the clone carrying this T cell receptor beta chain. Germline CDR1 is SGDLS and CDR2 is YYNGEE. The CDR3 sequence is 14 residues long. Trimming shortened V by 4 bases and J by 6 bases, and 17 bases separated the two germline ends. This sample's time point: newly diagnosed GD, antithyroid drugs for less than 3 months. PBMC-derived RNA was used for the TCR library. This sample stems from a study of regulatory T cells in long-lasting Graves disease. Overall study: Patients newly diagnosed with Graves' had been on antithyroid drugs for under 3 months.

The TCR beta library used iRepertoire HTBI primers with Arm-PCR amplification of CDR3. TCRdb redid the calling of the multiplex PCR reads with MiXCR, one entry per CDR3 protein. The data hold roughly 410,000 distinct CDR3 sequences, with approximately 15% observed a single time. These same records also appear under a second study, on T cells in Graves' hyperthyroidism and ophthalmopathy. That paper notes: Aged 18 to 65, the patients had hyperthyroidism that was newly diagnosed and had lasted under 2 months.

The chain uses TRBV9 and TRBJ2-7; perhaps TRBD2 as D (6 bases). Sequencing was performed on peripheral blood mononuclear cells (PBMCs), taken at new diagnosis, from a patient treated with antithyroid drugs. The origin of this receptor is a woman between 35 and 50 years old with Graves disease. The CDR3 loop is CASSPRLVTTEQYF. The CDR3 region has the DNA TGTGCCAGCAGCCCTCGACTAGTGACAACCGAGCAGTACTTC.